These 9 T cell receptor beta chains originate from one sample sequenced in a study of blood T cell repertoires in COVID-19. Data came from immunoSEQ multiplex PCR; TCRdb stores just in-frame clones and leaves some out. This repertoire shows some 140,000 clones, roughly 80% found once; its top ten account for over 9%. Sequencing was carried out using PBMCs or T cells enriched from blood (not recorded which). The source is a man in his fifties or sixties who had recovered from COVID-19.

Points on this clone: Other DNA variants within this sample encode the same CDR3. V is TRBV7-2 and J is TRBJ1-2; the D gene is possibly TRBD1 (5 bases). The V gene lost 2 bases and the J gene lost 2 bases, with 9 bases spanning the gap. Germline CDR1 SGHTA, CDR2 FQGNSA. The CDR3 contains 14 residues. The CDR3 DNA is TGTGCCAGCAGCTTATCGGGGGGGAACTATGGCTACACCTTC. Protein sequence: CASSLSGGNYGYTF.

The V call is TRBV28, the J call TRBJ2-2; D not certain. The germline CDR1 and CDR2 sequences are MDHEN and SYDVKM. This CDR3 comprises 16 residues. V lost 2 bases and J lost 2, with 12 bases in between. The CDR3 loop reads CASSLNALTNTGELFF. The CDR3 DNA sequence: TGTGCCAGCAGTTTAAACGCGCTTACTAACACCGGGGAGCTGTTTTTT. Combining the CDR3 with reference TRBV28 and TRBJ2-2 gives the whole variable domain DVKVTQSSRYLVKRTGEKVFLECVQDMDHENMFWYRQDPGLGLRLIYFSYDVKMKEKGDIPEGYSVSREKKERFSLILESASTNQTSMYLCASSLNALTNTGELFFGEGSRLTVL.

V and J are TRBV6-5 and TRBJ1-5; D is unresolved. The ends were cut back, 2 bases at V and 6 bases at J, with 8 bases in the middle. Germline V gene data show CDR1 as MNHEY and CDR2 as SVGAGI. CDR3 size: 13 residues. In nucleotides, the CDR3 is TGTGCCAGCAGTTACAATACGGTTCAGCCCCAGCATTTT. This sequence encodes CASSYNTVQPQHF.

The chain couples TRBV18 to TRBJ1-1; a possible D gene is TRBD1 (5 bases). The V end was cut by 3 bases, the J end by 8 bases, with 16 bases between. Looked up from germline, CDR1 is KGHSH and CDR2 is LQKENI. The CDR3 loop spans 14 amino acids. In nucleotides, the CDR3 is TGTGCCAGCTCACCCGATCGCGGGGGAACCGAAGCTTTCTTT. Translated: CASSPDRGGTEAFF. The variable domain in full, with the rest retrieved from reference TRBV18 and TRBJ1-1, is NAGVMQNPRHLVRRRGQEARLRCSPMKGHSHVYWYRQLPEEGLKFMVYLQKENIIDESGMPKERFSAEFPKEGPSILRIQQVVRGDSAAYFCASSPDRGGTEAFFGQGTRLTVV.

The chain employs TRBV6-2 or TRBV6-3 and TRBJ1-2; weak D call: TRBD1 (6 bases). The CDR3 runs to 16 residues. Germline V gene sequence: CDR1 MNHEY, CDR2 SVGEGT. Trimming took off 0 bases at V and 4 bases at J, with 15 bases between the two ends. The CDR3 sequence: CASSYSTGGYGYGYTF. The CDR3 DNA reads TGTGCCAGCAGTTACTCGACGGGGGGCTACGGCTATGGCTACACCTTC.

The J gene is TRBJ2-7, the V gene TRBV3-1 (or the pseudogene TRBV3-2), with TRBD1 matching over 7 bases. V dropped 6 bases and J dropped 1; count of bases not matched to a gene: 6. The CDR3 is made up of 14 amino acids. Germline assignment: CDR1 LGHDT and CDR2 YNNKEL (reference sequence). The CDR3 loop reads CASSPRQGSYEQYF. In nucleotides, the CDR3 is TGTGCCAGCAGTCCTAGACAGGGATCCTACGAGCAGTACTTC.

This chain links TRBV6-2 or TRBV6-3 with TRBJ1-5, with D hard to call. Germline V CDR1 and CDR2: MNHEY, SVGEGT. The CDR3 has 12 residues. The germline V and J ends were trimmed by 4 bases and 7 bases, with 8 bases remaining between them. The CDR3 here is CASSSPRQPQHF. CDR3 bases: TGTGCCAGCAGTTCTCCGAGGCAGCCCCAGCATTTT.

The chain is built from TRBV5-1 and TRBJ2-7; 7 bases are shared with TRBD2. The CDR3 runs to 15 residues. V lost 2 bases to trimming and J lost 1 base; unmatched junction nucleotides: 6. Germline loops: CDR1 SGHRS, CDR2 YFSETQ. CDR3 sequence: CASSFGGSPSYEQYF. The CDR3 DNA follows: TGCGCCAGCAGCTTCGGGGGGTCCCCATCCTACGAGCAGTACTTC.

This clone was counted a single time. This chain uses TRBV5-6 with TRBJ2-7; D possibly corresponds to TRBD1 (5 bases). The length of the CDR3 is 15 residues. Between the trimmed V and J ends, which lost 0 bases and 3 bases, there was a span of 13 bases. CDR1 SGHDT and CDR2 YYEEEE come from the germline V gene. This chain's CDR3 is CASSLESGLFYEQYF. The CDR3 nucleotides are TGTGCCAGCAGCTTGGAGTCAGGGTTGTTCTACGAGCAGTACTTC.